This entry features one T cell receptor (beta chain) sequence. Its specificity is not known. Trimming shortened V by 4 bases and J by 1 base, and 9 bases separated the two germline ends. Germline-derived CDR1 and CDR2 are SGDLS and YYNGEE. CDR3 size: 14 residues. The sample comes from a study of vaccination effects on CD4 cells after COVID-19. Study conclusions and caveats: Few convalescent patients and no early post-infection timepoints were included in the study.

With the ViraFEST assay, the study expanded antigen-specific CD4+ T cells using viral peptide pools, then sequenced them. After around 10 days in culture, the CD4+ T cells were isolated. The assay was immunoSEQ multiplex PCR, and TCRdb's table has in-frame clones only and misses some. The table includes around 83,000 clones, around four fifths detected once. Sequencing was performed on CD4+ T cells from PBMCs cultured with HCoV-229E spike peptides, taken before COVID-19 vaccination. The chain is built from TRBV9 and TRBJ2-1; D may be TRBD1 (6 bases). This receptor was obtained from a human donor who received a COVID-19 vaccine. CDR3 nucleotide sequence: TGTGCCAGCAGCCCAGGACAGTCCTACAATGAGCAGTTCTTC. It translates to CASSPGQSYNEQFF.